These T cell receptor beta chains were read from a single sample in a study of blood T cell repertoires in COVID-19. TCRdb's table, derived via immunoSEQ multiplex PCR, lists solely in-frame clones and lacks some. Of tens of thousands of clones listed, around 87% were seen once; the top ten hold 8% to 9.5%. Specimen: peripheral blood. The receptors shown here come from a man aged 50 or older with active COVID-19. Each CDR3 is given with its conserved first and last residue. A D gene is named only where the DNA matches it firmly. Clone size appears in some rows only: once, few, many, or a class for an expanded clone.

V	size	length	D	J	CDR3	DNA
TRBV6-6	few	14	TRBD1	TRBJ1-6	CASSNTGAGSPLHF	TGTGCCAGCAGTAATACAGGGGCTGGCTCACCCCTCCACTTT
TRBV4-1	.	14	.	TRBJ2-7	CASSQGPSSYEQYF	TGCGCCAGCAGCCAAGGCCCTAGCTCCTACGAGCAGTACTTC
TRBV5-5	few	16	.	TRBJ1-6	CASSPNGRGGWSPLHF	TGTGCCAGCAGCCCTAACGGGCGGGGAGGTTGGTCACCCCTCCACTTT
TRBV5-1	.	14	TRBD2	TRBJ2-1	CASSAGTSNNEQFF	TGCGCCAGCAGCGCCGGGACTAGCAACAATGAGCAGTTCTTC
TRBV5-1	.	15	TRBD1	TRBJ2-1	CASSEGQGPVNEQFF	TGCGCCAGCAGCGAGGGACAGGGGCCTGTCAATGAGCAGTTCTTC
TRBV6-2/TRBV6-3	.	14	.	TRBJ2-2	CASSPGHATGELFF	TGTGCCAGCAGTCCGGGACACGCCACCGGGGAGCTGTTTTTT
TRBV6-5	.	14	.	TRBJ2-7	CASSYSNRAYEQYF	TGTGCCAGCAGTTACTCGAACAGAGCCTACGAGCAGTACTTC
TRBV28	.	15	.	TRBJ2-7	CASSPITKRRDEQYF	TGTGCCAGCAGTCCCATTACTAAGAGGAGGGACGAGCAGTACTTC
TRBV19	.	17	TRBD2	TRBJ2-1	CASSNTPGSGSIYEQFF	TGTGCCAGTAGTAACACCCCGGGTAGCGGGAGTATCTATGAGCAGTTCTTC
TRBV3-1/TRBV3-2	.	16	.	TRBJ1-1	CASSQEADPGATEAFF	TGTGCCAGCAGCCAAGAGGCAGACCCAGGGGCCACTGAAGCTTTCTTT
TRBV4-1	.	17	TRBD2	TRBJ2-1	CASSQPTPSGGYNEQFF	TGCGCCAGCAGCCAACCCACCCCTAGCGGGGGGTACAATGAGCAGTTCTTC
TRBV27	.	16	TRBD1	TRBJ2-3	CASSQPGTGSTDTQYF	TGTGCCAGCAGTCAACCCGGGACAGGCAGCACAGATACGCAGTATTTT
TRBV28	.	14	.	TRBJ1-6	CASSLFQGNSPLHF	TGTGCCAGCAGTTTATTCCAGGGAAATTCACCCCTCCACTTT
TRBV7-9	.	15	.	TRBJ1-4	CASSLVAGSNEKLFF	TGTGCCAGCAGCTTAGTTGCAGGTTCTAATGAAAAACTGTTTTTT
TRBV6-5	.	14	TRBD2	TRBJ2-7	CASTGLADSYEQYF	TGTGCCAGCACGGGACTAGCGGACTCCTACGAGCAGTACTTC
TRBV6-6	.	14	TRBD1	TRBJ2-7	CASSYTSGTDEQYF	TGTGCCAGCAGTTACACATCCGGGACAGACGAGCAGTACTTC
TRBV4-2	once	14	TRBD2	TRBJ2-1	CASSKGLAGYEQFF	TGTGCCAGCAGCAAAGGACTAGCGGGCTATGAGCAGTTCTTC
TRBV6-1	.	15	TRBD1	TRBJ1-1	CASSEAAGGATEAFF	TGTGCCAGCAGTGAAGCGGCAGGGGGAGCGACTGAAGCTTTCTTT
TRBV7-8	.	15	.	TRBJ1-6	CASSLESGLGSPLHF	TGTGCCAGCAGCTTAGAGTCAGGGCTGGGTTCACCCCTCCACTTT
TRBV9	once	13	.	TRBJ2-1	CASSVGGYGEQFF	TGTGCCAGCAGCGTAGGCGGGTATGGAGAGCAGTTCTTC
TRBV11-1	.	13	.	TRBJ2-3	CASSLARADTQYF	TGTGCCAGCAGCTTAGCCAGGGCAGATACGCAGTATTTT
TRBV6-2/TRBV6-3	.	16	TRBD2	TRBJ2-7	CASSSLRASGSLEQYF	TGTGCCAGCAGTTCTCTCCGGGCTAGCGGGAGCCTCGAGCAGTACTTC
TRBV4-2	.	15	.	TRBJ1-5	CASSLGRASNQPQHF	TGTGCCAGCAGCCTTGGCAGGGCTAGCAATCAGCCCCAGCATTTT
TRBV28	.	14	.	TRBJ1-1	CASSYEGGNTEAFF	TGTGCCAGCAGTTATGAGGGAGGGAACACTGAAGCTTTCTTT
TRBV27	.	15	.	TRBJ1-2	CASSLSGPFGDGYTF	TGTGCCAGCAGTTTATCGGGCCCTTTCGGGGATGGCTACACCTTC
TRBV9	.	14	.	TRBJ1-4	CASSVGWGGEKLFF	TGTGCCAGCAGCGTAGGGTGGGGGGGAGAAAAACTGTTTTTT
TRBV5-3	once	16	.	TRBJ2-6	CARAPDGSAGANVLTF	TGTGCCAGAGCCCCGGACGGGAGCGCTGGGGCCAACGTCCTGACTTTC
TRBV4-1	few	17	.	TRBJ1-3	CASSQDPPQGYGNTIYF	TGCGCCAGCAGCCAAGACCCCCCACAGGGCTACGGAAACACCATATATTTT
TRBV2	.	13	.	TRBJ1-2	CASSVGRPNGYTF	TGTGCCAGCAGTGTGGGGCGCCCCAATGGCTACACCTTC
TRBV15	.	14	.	TRBJ1-5	CATSRAGQNQPQHF	TGTGCCACCAGCAGAGCCGGACAGAATCAGCCCCAGCATTTT
TRBV7-2	.	15	TRBD2	TRBJ2-1	CASSRRGSSYNEQFF	TGTGCCAGCAGCCGTCGCGGGAGCTCCTACAATGAGCAGTTCTTC
TRBV30	.	16	TRBD1	TRBJ1-1	CAWSVIGTGWRTEAFF	TGTGCCTGGAGTGTAATCGGGACAGGGTGGCGCACTGAAGCTTTCTTT
TRBV19	.	14	.	TRBJ2-7	CASSIVGPSYEQYF	TGTGCCAGTAGTATCGTCGGTCCCTCCTACGAGCAGTACTTC
TRBV27	.	16	TRBD1	TRBJ1-6	CASSPLDRGPGSPLHF	TGTGCCAGCAGTCCCCTGGACAGGGGGCCTGGTTCACCCCTCCACTTT
TRBV11-2	.	15	.	TRBJ2-1	CASSLAGFSYNEQFF	TGTGCCAGCAGCTTAGCGGGGTTTTCCTACAATGAGCAGTTCTTC
TRBV24-1	.	18	TRBD2	TRBJ2-3	CATSPSGRAAGGTDTQYF	TGTGCCACCAGTCCCAGCGGGAGGGCTGCGGGAGGCACAGATACGCAGTATTTT
TRBV27	.	19	TRBD2	TRBJ2-7	CASSGYSTGLAGVVREQYF	TGTGCCAGCAGTGGATACAGCACTGGACTAGCGGGAGTCGTTCGCGAGCAGTACTTC
TRBV7-9	.	17	.	TRBJ1-6	CASSLGQALAYNSPLHF	TGTGCCAGCAGCTTAGGTCAGGCGTTGGCCTATAATTCACCCCTCCACTTT
TRBV19	.	14	TRBD1	TRBJ1-1	CASSPTGGYTEAFF	TGTGCCAGTAGTCCGACAGGGGGCTACACTGAAGCTTTCTTT
TRBV5-1	.	12	.	TRBJ2-5	CASSWSQETQYF	TGCGCCAGCAGCTGGAGCCAAGAGACCCAGTACTTC
TRBV7-2	.	14	TRBD1	TRBJ1-2	CASSFQTGGDGYTF	TGTGCCAGCAGCTTTCAGACAGGGGGGGATGGCTACACCTTC
TRBV6-5	.	15	.	TRBJ1-3	CASRKQVFSGNTIYF	TGTGCCAGCAGAAAACAGGTTTTCTCTGGAAACACCATATATTTT
TRBV9	.	18	TRBD2	TRBJ2-3	CASSVLAGGPSGTDTQYF	TGTGCCAGCAGCGTTTTAGCGGGGGGGCCATCAGGCACAGATACGCAGTATTTT
TRBV5-4	.	14	.	TRBJ1-6	CASSYGFFGSPLHF	TGTGCCAGCAGCTACGGTTTCTTTGGTTCACCCCTCCACTTT
TRBV2	once	16	.	TRBJ1-1	CASSEPPGRANTEAFF	TGTGCCAGCAGTGAACCCCCTGGCAGGGCGAACACTGAAGCTTTCTTT
TRBV7-2	.	15	.	TRBJ2-1	CASSLITAMGGEQFF	TGTGCCAGCAGCTTGATTACCGCCATGGGAGGTGAGCAGTTCTTC